Listed below are T cell receptor beta chains from one sample, sequenced in a study of CD8 T cells in Susac syndrome. TCRdb reanalysed the immunoSEQ multiplex PCR reads using MiXCR and keeps one entry per CDR3 protein. The data show about 180,000 distinct CDR3 sequences, with roughly 95% seen just once and roughly 0.16% held by the top ten. The specimen was CD8+ T cells from PBMCs. The source is a human donor with multiple sclerosis. The CDR3 runs from the conserved cysteine through the conserved F or W. A D gene is named only where the DNA matches it firmly. Not all rows give a size; the values are once, few, many and, for expanded clones, a class.

D: TRBD2; V: TRBV12-3/TRBV12-4; J: TRBJ2-7; size: once; CDR3: CASSSKLAGAYEQYF; DNA: TGTGCCAGCAGTTCAAAACTAGCGGGAGCCTACGAGCAGTACTTC
D: TRBD1; V: TRBV9; J: TRBJ2-5; size: .; CDR3: CASSGRDRGNQYF; DNA: TGTGCCAGCAGCGGCCGGGACAGGGGGAACCAGTACTTC
D: .; V: TRBV27; J: TRBJ2-3; size: once; CDR3: CASSPYSSTDTQYF; DNA: TGTGCCAGCAGTCCCTACTCTAGCACAGATACGCAGTATTTT
D: .; V: TRBV5-1; J: TRBJ1-1; size: .; CDR3: CASSLDTPNTEAFF; DNA: TGCGCCAGCAGCTTGGACACCCCGAACACTGAAGCTTTCTTT
D: .; V: TRBV27; J: TRBJ1-4; size: .; CDR3: CASTRAQTNEKLFF; DNA: TGTGCCAGCACTAGGGCACAGACTAATGAAAAACTGTTTTTT
D: .; V: TRBV12-3/TRBV12-4; J: TRBJ2-2; size: .; CDR3: CASSLSFGGELFF; DNA: TGTGCCAGCAGTTTAAGTTTTGGCGGGGAGCTGTTTTTT
D: TRBD2; V: TRBV27; J: TRBJ2-1; size: .; CDR3: CASRGLAGEQFF; DNA: TGTGCCAGCAGGGGACTAGCAGGTGAGCAGTTCTTC
D: TRBD1; V: TRBV20-1; J: TRBJ1-5; size: .; CDR3: CSARDSLTGSNQPQHF; DNA: TGCAGTGCTAGAGATAGCCTGACAGGGAGCAATCAGCCCCAGCATTTT
D: .; V: TRBV15; J: TRBJ2-1; size: .; CDR3: CATSRDWSGSGSEQFF; DNA: TGTGCCACCAGCAGAGATTGGAGCGGCTCTGGGTCTGAGCAGTTCTTC
D: TRBD2; V: TRBV29-1; J: TRBJ2-7; size: .; CDR3: CSVEGLAGPLYEQYF; DNA: TGCAGCGTCGAGGGACTAGCGGGTCCCCTCTACGAGCAGTACTTC
D: .; V: TRBV9; J: TRBJ1-2; size: .; CDR3: CASSPKSQGTYGYTF; DNA: TGTGCCAGCAGCCCTAAATCACAGGGAACCTATGGCTACACCTTC
D: TRBD2; V: TRBV20-1; J: TRBJ2-7; size: .; CDR3: CSARVTSGSNPYEQYF; DNA: TGCAGTGCTAGAGTCACTAGCGGGAGTAATCCCTACGAGCAGTACTTC
D: TRBD1; V: TRBV28; J: TRBJ1-1; size: .; CDR3: CASGLQGDTEAFF; DNA: TGTGCCAGCGGATTGCAGGGGGACACTGAAGCTTTCTTT
D: TRBD1; V: TRBV30; J: TRBJ2-7; size: once; CDR3: CAWSVGQTISYEQYF; DNA: TGTGCCTGGAGTGTGGGACAGACAATCTCCTACGAGCAGTACTTC
D: .; V: TRBV7-7; J: TRBJ1-5; size: .; CDR3: CASSKKGLHGPNQPQHF; DNA: TGTGCCAGCAGCAAAAAGGGGCTCCACGGACCCAATCAGCCCCAGCATTTT
D: .; V: TRBV14; J: TRBJ1-1; size: .; CDR3: CASSQDDPSLGTEAFF; DNA: TGTGCCAGCAGCCAAGATGATCCCAGTCTTGGAACTGAAGCTTTCTTT
D: TRBD2; V: TRBV2; J: TRBJ2-5; size: .; CDR3: CASSPRGLAEPPRETQYF; DNA: TGTGCCAGCAGCCCCAGGGGACTAGCGGAGCCCCCTCGGGAGACCCAGTACTTC
D: .; V: TRBV27; J: TRBJ1-2; size: .; CDR3: CASSLLPPGGVYGYTF; DNA: TGTGCCAGCAGTTTATTGCCCCCGGGGGGGGTCTATGGCTACACCTTC
D: .; V: TRBV20-1; J: TRBJ1-2; size: .; CDR3: CSAALNGYTF; DNA: TGCAGTGCGGCCCTTAACGGCTACACCTTC
D: TRBD1; V: TRBV12-3/TRBV12-4; J: TRBJ2-5; size: .; CDR3: CASSLEGAEETQYF; DNA: TGTGCCAGCAGTTTAGAGGGGGCGGAAGAGACCCAGTACTTC
D: .; V: TRBV9; J: TRBJ2-7; size: .; CDR3: CASSGTTTYEQYF; DNA: TGTGCCAGCAGTGGGACGACGACCTACGAGCAGTACTTC
D: .; V: TRBV24-1; J: TRBJ1-2; size: .; CDR3: CATSDSNYGYTF; DNA: TGTGCCACCAGTGATTCGAACTATGGCTACACCTTC
D: .; V: TRBV11-3; J: TRBJ2-1; size: .; CDR3: CASSHGDNLFF; DNA: TGTGCCAGCAGCCACGGTGACAACTTATTCTTC
D: .; V: TRBV27; J: TRBJ1-1; size: once; CDR3: CASSLRRGPDTEAFF; DNA: TGTGCCAGCAGTCTACGTAGAGGGCCAGACACTGAAGCTTTCTTT
D: TRBD2; V: TRBV12-3/TRBV12-4; J: TRBJ2-1; size: .; CDR3: CASNAGREGPDEQFF; DNA: TGTGCCAGCAACGCGGGGCGGGAGGGCCCGGATGAGCAGTTCTTC
D: TRBD2; V: TRBV27; J: TRBJ2-1; size: once; CDR3: CASSYAGVDYNEQFF; DNA: TGTGCCAGCAGTTACGCGGGGGTAGATTACAATGAGCAGTTCTTC
D: TRBD2; V: TRBV5-6; J: TRBJ2-1; size: few; CDR3: CASNPGAGAYNEQFF; DNA: TGTGCCAGCAACCCCGGGGCGGGAGCCTACAATGAGCAGTTCTTC
D: .; V: TRBV20-1; J: TRBJ1-5; size: .; CDR3: CSARGTEDQPQHF; DNA: TGCAGTGCTAGAGGAACAGAAGATCAGCCCCAGCATTTT
D: .; V: TRBV4-1; J: TRBJ1-2; size: .; CDR3: CASSQDLDGRRNGYTF; DNA: TGCGCCAGCAGCCAAGATTTGGACGGGAGGAGGAATGGCTACACCTTC
D: .; V: TRBV18; J: TRBJ1-2; size: once; CDR3: CASSPPGVTNYGYTF; DNA: TGTGCCAGCTCACCACCGGGGGTTACCAACTATGGCTACACCTTC
D: TRBD2; V: TRBV6-2/TRBV6-3; J: TRBJ2-5; size: .; CDR3: CASSYSPTSGREEETETQYF; DNA: TGTGCCAGCAGTTACTCCCCGACTAGCGGGAGGGAGGAAGAAACAGAGACCCAGTACTTC
D: .; V: TRBV20-1; J: TRBJ2-2; size: .; CDR3: CSARQGPGELFF; DNA: TGCAGTGCTAGGCAGGGCCCCGGGGAGCTGTTTTTT
D: TRBD1; V: TRBV14; J: TRBJ1-2; size: .; CDR3: CASRETGLYGYTF; DNA: TGTGCCAGCAGGGAGACAGGGCTCTATGGCTACACCTTC
D: .; V: TRBV7-8; J: TRBJ1-2; size: few; CDR3: CASSPPPAWDYTF; DNA: TGTGCCAGCAGCCCCCCCCCGGCCTGGGACTACACCTTC
D: .; V: TRBV5-1; J: TRBJ2-1; size: .; CDR3: CASSFQDEQFF; DNA: TGCGCCAGCAGCTTCCAGGATGAGCAGTTCTTC
D: TRBD1; V: TRBV23-1; J: TRBJ1-5; size: once; CDR3: CASSQNRAGTAWHF; DNA: TGCGCCAGCAGTCAAAACCGAGCGGGGACAGCCTGGCATTTT
D: .; V: TRBV2; J: TRBJ2-3; size: .; CDR3: CASGRTTQYF; DNA: TGTGCCAGCGGACGCACTACGCAGTATTTT
D: TRBD2; V: TRBV6-4; J: TRBJ2-3; size: .; CDR3: CASRATSGGTDTQYF; DNA: TGTGCCAGCAGAGCTACTAGCGGAGGGACAGATACGCAGTATTTT
D: TRBD1; V: TRBV5-8; J: TRBJ2-3; size: .; CDR3: CASSGGTGRRDTQYF; DNA: TGTGCCAGCAGCGGGGGGACAGGACGGAGGGATACGCAGTATTTT
D: .; V: TRBV27; J: TRBJ2-7; size: .; CDR3: CASSFVGDEQYF; DNA: TGTGCCAGCAGTTTTGTAGGTGACGAGCAGTACTTC
D: .; V: TRBV5-4; J: TRBJ2-7; size: .; CDR3: CASSVDSYEQYF; DNA: TGTGCCAGCAGCGTGGACAGCTACGAGCAGTACTTC
D: TRBD1; V: TRBV5-1; J: TRBJ1-1; size: .; CDR3: CASSLVWGQGLNTEAFF; DNA: TGCGCCAGCAGCTTGGTTTGGGGACAGGGCCTGAACACTGAAGCTTTCTTT
D: TRBD1; V: TRBV20-1; J: TRBJ1-2; size: .; CDR3: CSARDDRESFGYTF; DNA: TGCAGTGCTAGAGACGACAGGGAAAGTTTTGGCTACACCTTC
D: TRBD2; V: TRBV30; J: TRBJ2-1; size: .; CDR3: CAWSPLGGMNEQFF; DNA: TGTGCCTGGAGCCCCCTCGGGGGGATGAATGAGCAGTTCTTC
D: .; V: TRBV29-1; J: TRBJ1-5; size: .; CDR3: CSVVGSGNQPQHF; DNA: TGCAGCGTTGTGGGGTCCGGCAATCAGCCCCAGCATTTT
D: TRBD2; V: TRBV20-1; J: TRBJ2-3; size: .; CDR3: CSAAGLNDGDTQYF; DNA: TGCAGTGCAGCGGGACTTAATGATGGTGATACGCAGTATTTT
D: .; V: TRBV18; J: TRBJ2-7; size: .; CDR3: CASSPLLDGPYEQYF; DNA: TGTGCCAGCTCACCGCTATTGGACGGGCCCTACGAGCAGTACTTC
D: .; V: TRBV29-1; J: TRBJ2-7; size: .; CDR3: CSVEVAPYEQYF; DNA: TGCAGCGTTGAAGTAGCTCCCTACGAGCAGTACTTC
D: .; V: TRBV3-1; J: TRBJ2-1; size: .; CDR3: CASSRLGRPEQFF; DNA: TGTGCCAGCAGCCGACTGGGGCGGCCAGAGCAGTTCTTC
D: TRBD1; V: TRBV11-3; J: TRBJ1-1; size: .; CDR3: CASSPQGYTEAFF; DNA: TGTGCCAGCAGCCCACAGGGGTACACTGAAGCTTTCTTT
D: .; V: TRBV4-2; J: TRBJ1-4; size: .; CDR3: CASSAGDEKLFF; DNA: TGTGCCAGCAGCGCGGGAGATGAAAAACTGTTTTTT
D: .; V: TRBV4-1; J: TRBJ2-5; size: .; CDR3: CASSHRGLPQETQYF; DNA: TGCGCCAGCAGCCACCGTGGACTCCCCCAAGAGACCCAGTACTTC
D: TRBD2; V: TRBV20-1; J: TRBJ2-1; size: .; CDR3: CSAVTGTSEYNEQFF; DNA: TGCAGTGCTGTAACCGGGACTAGCGAATACAATGAGCAGTTCTTC
D: TRBD1; V: TRBV29-1; J: TRBJ1-1; size: .; CDR3: CSVEGQGVNTEAFF; DNA: TGCAGCGTTGAGGGACAGGGGGTCAACACTGAAGCTTTCTTT
D: .; V: TRBV14; J: TRBJ2-4; size: .; CDR3: CASSDWKNIQYF; DNA: TGTGCCAGCAGCGACTGGAAAAACATTCAGTACTTC
D: .; V: TRBV15; J: TRBJ2-5; size: few; CDR3: CATQDRTQETQYF; DNA: TGTGCCACCCAAGACCGGACTCAAGAGACCCAGTACTTC
D: .; V: TRBV20-1; J: TRBJ2-5; size: .; CDR3: CSAIPEDPQETQYF; DNA: TGCAGTGCTATTCCAGAGGATCCCCAAGAGACCCAGTACTTC